The rows below give T cell receptor beta chains drawn from one sample of a study of T cell clonotyping in hematopoietic cell transplantation. Sequenced by immunoSEQ multiplex PCR; TCRdb stores in-frame clones only, minus some. The sample carries roughly 29,000 clones, 60% to 75% recorded once. The material was peripheral blood mononuclear cells, obtained before stem cell transplant. The origin of the receptors is a man between 50 and 59 years old with myelodysplastic syndrome. Some clones in this sample may be carry-over from other donors' samples. CDR3s include the opening cysteine and the closing phenylalanine or tryptophan. The D gene is left open where the match is weak. The size entry is marked missing in some rows and otherwise reads once, few, many or a size class.

j_call v_call clone_size d_call cdr3_length cdr3_nt cdr3_aa
TRBJ2-7 TRBV28 . TRBD1 14 TGTGCCAGCACTCCCCCCGGGACAGTCTACGAGCAGTACTTC CASTPPGTVYEQYF
TRBJ2-7 TRBV19 few . 14 TGTGCCACCACGCCCGCGATGGGAGGCTACGAGCAGTACTTC CATTPAMGGYEQYF
TRBJ2-2 TRBV6-5 . . 14 TGTGCCAGCAGTTACCGTCGGGGCCGCGGGGAGCTGTTTTTT CASSYRRGRGELFF
TRBJ2-3 TRBV30 . . 13 TGTGCCTGGAGTGGGCGGGGCACAGATACGCAGTATTTT CAWSGRGTDTQYF
TRBJ2-7 TRBV28 few TRBD1 11 TGTGCCAGCAGTTCGCCGGGACAGGGGTACTTC CASSSPGQGYF
TRBJ1-4 TRBV28 . . 15 TGTGCCAGCTCCCTACAGGACGCAACTAATGAAAAACTGTTTTTT CASSLQDATNEKLFF
TRBJ2-7 TRBV6-5 . . 16 TGTGCCAGCAGTTACAAGGGACATCCCTGGGCCTACGAGCAGTACTTC CASSYKGHPWAYEQYF
TRBJ2-5 TRBV2 . . 14 TGTGCCAGCCGACTCGGCGAGGGAGCCGAATTCCTGTACTTC CASRLGEGAEFLYF
TRBJ2-3 TRBV9 . . 16 TGTGCCAGCAGCGTATTCGACAGGACGAGCACAGATACGCAGTATTTT CASSVFDRTSTDTQYF
TRBJ2-7 TRBV7-2 . . 15 TGTGCCAGCAGCTTTTCGCAGGGGTTGGGCTACGAGCAGTACTTC CASSFSQGLGYEQYF
TRBJ2-3 TRBV12-5 . TRBD1 14 TGTGCTAGTGGTTTGGGGACAGGGGCAGATACGCAGTATTTT CASGLGTGADTQYF
TRBJ2-7 TRBV28 . TRBD1 15 TGTGCCAGCAGTCTGACCCGGACAGGGACCTACGAGCAGTACTTC CASSLTRTGTYEQYF
TRBJ2-7 TRBV19 . TRBD1 14 TGTGCCAGTAGTCGTCGACAGGGGCCCTACGAGCAGTACTTC CASSRRQGPYEQYF
TRBJ1-1 TRBV7-3 few . 13 TGTGCCAGCAGCTCAGGACTGAACACTGAAGCTTTCTTT CASSSGLNTEAFF
TRBJ1-4 TRBV7-2 . . 13 TGTGCCAGCAGCTCCATGGTGGGCGAAAAACTGTTTTTT CASSSMVGEKLFF
TRBJ1-6 TRBV6-5 few . 14 TGTGCCAGCAGGAGAGGGGAATATAATTCACCCCTCCACTTT CASRRGEYNSPLHF
TRBJ1-3 TRBV6-6 . . 15 TGTGCCAGCAGTTACTCTGGGTTGGAATCTGACACCATATATTTT CASSYSGLESDTIYF
TRBJ1-2 TRBV28 . . 13 TGTGCCAGCAGTTTTGGTCAGGGTAAACGCTACACCTTC CASSFGQGKRYTF
TRBJ1-2 TRBV6-5 . . 15 TGTGCCAGCAGTTACTCGATCTACACAGGGACTGGCTACACCTTC CASSYSIYTGTGYTF
TRBJ1-1 TRBV29-1 . TRBD1 12 TGCAGCGCCCGGACAGGCAACACTGAAGCTTTCTTT CSARTGNTEAFF
TRBJ1-2 TRBV5-1 few TRBD1 16 TGCGCCAGCAGCTTGGCCGGGGACAGGGACCCCTATGGCTACACCTTC CASSLAGDRDPYGYTF
TRBJ1-6 TRBV7-2 . . 12 TGTGCCAGCAGCGAATCTCCGTCACCCCTCCACTTT CASSESPSPLHF
TRBJ1-5 TRBV5-6 . . 14 TGTGCCAGCAGCAACCGGGACACCTATCAGCCCCAGCATTTT CASSNRDTYQPQHF
TRBJ1-2 TRBV2 . . 12 TGTGCCAGCAGTAGTGGTAGGCATGGCTACACCTTC CASSSGRHGYTF
TRBJ2-5 TRBV29-1 . TRBD1 13 TGCAGCGTTGGGGACAGGGTTAAAGAGACCCAGTACTTC CSVGDRVKETQYF
TRBJ1-1 TRBV4-2 . . 17 TGTGCCAGCAGCCAAGATCAGGAGGGGCCGGCGAACACTGAAGCTTTCTTT CASSQDQEGPANTEAFF
TRBJ2-7 TRBV5-6 few . 12 TGTGCCAGCAGCCGGACAGCCTACGAGCAGTACTTC CASSRTAYEQYF
TRBJ1-2 TRBV6-1 once . 13 TGTGCCAGCAGTTTAGTTCCGGGGGGGGGCTACACCTTC CASSLVPGGGYTF